This T cell receptor (beta chain) was observed in a study of T cells in Graves' hyperthyroidism and ophthalmopathy (dated by TCRdb to about 2019). Study-level background: Peripheral blood was collected at initial diagnosis, before any treatment. To identify distinguishing TCR V-J signatures, a discovery cohort of 90 to 100 patients was used, comprising 43 with Graves' ophthalmopathy and around 60 with stable Graves' hyperthyroidism. Once sampling was done, hyperthyroidism patients were given methimazole at a starting dose of 30 mg daily, whereas ophthalmopathy patients were given high-dose intravenous methylprednisolone. Prospective prediction of ophthalmopathy was tested in an independent validation cohort of 18 to 20 hyperthyroidism patients and roughly 16 patients who later progressed to ophthalmopathy. In more than five Graves' hyperthyroidism patients, the study also compared T-cell repertoires from thyroid tissue with T-cell repertoires from blood. The 100 discovery patients were randomly split 7:3 into training and test sets. TCR Vbeta CDR3 sequencing of 135 peripheral blood samples (over 40 ophthalmopathy, about 80 hyperthyroidism and roughly 17 progressor patients) is reported in the paper.

Amplification of TCR beta CDR3 regions was carried out from RNA transcripts. A first-round RT-PCR of the TCR CDR3 used the HTBI primer set with the Qiagen OneStep RT-PCR kit. Libraries were constructed in a second round of multiplex PCR, after which size selection and purification were carried out. Sequencing of the libraries was done on an Illumina HiSeq2000 using paired-end 100 bp reads. The authors' analysis ran thus. Raw data were processed with SOAPnuke, discarding reads with adapters, uncalled bases, mean Phred below 15, or no exact constant-primer or identifier match. COPE v1.2.5 was used to merge the high-quality paired reads, and each unique nucleotide sequence was defined as a clonotype. MiTCR v1.1 was used to align clonotypes to the IMGT TRBV, TRBD and TRBJ reference segments. The analysis was restricted to V-J combinations with a frequency above 0.0001, which together covered roughly 99% of the repertoires. The TCS score was defined as the ratio of F50 (clonal expansion) to E x V (chaos), calculated using BLOSUM62-based TCRdist between CDR3 peptides within each V-J. Welch's t-statistics and random forest reduced approximately 520 V-J features to around 14, which were used in a naive Bayes classifier (R e1071). The Morisita-Horn index was used to measure how similar the thyroid and blood repertoires were. The public reads were run again by TCRdb, first through fastp at Q25 and then through MiXCR, and only productive beta chains were kept. Each entry merges the rows of one CDR3 protein and shows their most common DNA and genes. The V and J calls were not made by the authors but by TCRdb's processing. This sample is represented by tens of thousands of distinct CDR3 sequences; approximately 57% of them were singletons. The ten largest clones represent more than 3% of the sample.

In the ophthalmopathy patients, disease was moderately to severely active, with a Clinical Activity Score of 3 or more, a NOSPECS grade of 4 or more, and a duration of less than 3 months. The study excluded patients with uncontrolled infections, other autoimmune diseases, pregnancy or lactation. Clinical symptoms, serum thyroxine and TRAb, thyroid ultrasound, and orbital computed tomography formed the basis for the diagnoses. PBMCs were isolated from 10 ml of fresh peripheral blood by Ficoll-Paque density gradient centrifugation. Total RNA was extracted with Trizol reagent, and quality was checked on an Agilent 2100 Bioanalyzer. The paper as a whole reports these results and caveats: In validation, progression to ophthalmopathy was predicted by the model with about 70% sensitivity and 72% to 85% specificity, a median of roughly 6 months before onset. Sample size was not statistically predetermined, and investigators were not blinded to group allocation. A model built on a 13 V-J signature distinguished ophthalmopathy from stable hyperthyroidism, reaching roughly 88% sensitivity and under 84% specificity in cross-validation and 80%/75% in testing. Most expanded thyroid clonotypes (frequency above 0.001) were also detected in blood, suggesting blood repertoires may reflect thyroid immune responses.

This clonotype occurred many times. What antigen it recognizes has not been identified. The sample holds no much larger clone one base away, and base qualities are not on file. The germline V gene yields SGHDT for CDR1 and YYEEEE for CDR2. At the junction V is shortened by 2 bases and J by 5 bases, with 17 bases in between. CDR3 length: 17 amino acids, cysteine to phenylalanine. Just the 51-base CDR3 DNA is kept, in frame starting at base 1. The chain employs TRBV5-6 and TRBJ1-6, with the identity of the D gene unclear. The clonotype comes from a woman in her sixties or seventies with Graves' ophthalmopathy. The sequencing sample was made of blood. CDR3 sequence: CASSLMAGHPDNSPLHF. The nucleotide sequence is given as TGTGCCAGCAGCTTAATGGCCGGGCACCCAGATAATTCACCCCTCCACTTT.